This entry lists 22 T cell receptor beta chains sequenced from one sample in a study of blood T cell repertoires in COVID-19 (TCRdb year 2020). Library construction relied on the immunoSEQ multiplex PCR assay. Held by TCRdb, this immuneACCESS table contains in-frame sequences only and omits some clones. Under half of the omission traces to an unresolved V gene where checked; the cause of the rest is unknown. The sample profile shows a few hundred thousand clones; roughly 91% of them were found once. The top ten hold 1.2% of the sample. The sample consisted of PBMCs or T cells enriched from blood (not recorded which). All receptors come from a woman between 18 and 29 years old who had recovered from COVID-19.

V gene TRBV6-5 combines with J gene TRBJ2-5; 7 bases fit TRBD2. The CDR3 loop spans 12 amino acids. V dropped 6 bases and J dropped 5; count of bases not matched to a gene: 3. Germline V gene data show CDR1 as MNHEY and CDR2 as SVGAGI. CDR3 sequence: CASRDSGETQYF. CDR3 in DNA: TGTGCCAGCAGGGATAGCGGGGAGACCCAGTACTTC.

The chain carries TRBV6-5 and TRBJ1-3; D gene ambiguous. V shed 2 bases and J shed 0 bases, with 5 bases lying between them. Germline CDR1 and CDR2: MNHEY and SVGAGI. This CDR3 has 14 amino acids. The chain's CDR3 is CASSYGSSGNTIYF. The DNA for the CDR3 is TGTGCCAGCAGTTACGGCAGCTCTGGAAACACCATATATTTT.

Worth noting for this clone: The same CDR3 arises from other DNA sequences in this sample as well. The J gene is TRBJ2-7, the V gene TRBV18; D is perhaps TRBD1 (5 bases). The CDR3 totals 12 residues. Germline values: CDR1 KGHSH, CDR2 LQKENI. V lost 6 bases to trimming and J lost 6 bases, with 12 bases between them. CDR3: CASSQDRGEQYF. Here the CDR3 DNA reads TGTGCCAGCTCCCAAGACAGAGGCGAGCAGTACTTC.

The rearrangement uses TRBV6-5 and TRBJ1-2; maybe TRBD1 (5 bases). Between the trimmed V and J ends, which lost 6 bases and 1 base, there was a span of 15 bases. CDR3 size: 15 residues. Germline loops: CDR1 MNHEY, CDR2 SVGAGI. This CDR3 reads CASSPKGLGNYGYTF. The CDR3 DNA reads as TGTGCCAGCAGCCCCAAGGGGCTGGGTAACTATGGCTACACCTTC.

CDR3 sequence (DNA): TGCAGCGGCCTTCCCGGACAGGGAATGTTCACTGAAGCTTTCTTT. Protein product: CSGLPGQGMFTEAFF. The genes are TRBV29-1 and TRBJ1-1, with 8 bases fitting TRBD1. This CDR3 comprises 15 residues. The germline CDR1 and CDR2 sequences are SQVTM and ANQGSEA. J was trimmed by 4 bases and V by 7 bases; bases with no gene match: 14.

Concerning this clone itself: The identical CDR3 is also encoded by other nucleotide sequences in the sample. V is TRBV7-9 and J is TRBJ2-3; D not certain. Germline CDR1 and CDR2: SEHNR and FQNEAQ (reference sequence). Trimming took off 5 bases at V and 4 bases at J, with 4 bases between the two ends. The CDR3 runs to 11 residues. The chain's CDR3 is CASSPADTQYF. Written as DNA, the CDR3 is TGTGCCAGCAGCCCAGCAGATACGCAGTATTTT.

The V call is TRBV4-2, the J call TRBJ1-4, with 10 bases that match TRBD1. In germline, CDR1 is LGHNA, CDR2 YNFKEQ. V dropped 1 base and J dropped 14; count of bases not matched to a gene: 7. The CDR3 is made up of 14 amino acids. The DNA of the CDR3 is TGTGCCAGCAGCCAAGGGACAGGGGGAAATCCGCTGTTTTTT. As protein: CASSQGTGGNPLFF.

This chain joins TRBV19 and TRBJ1-2; D might be TRBD1 (6 bases). The ends were cut back, 2 bases at V and 0 bases at J, with 19 bases in the middle. Germline loops: CDR1 LNHDA, CDR2 SQIVND (reference sequence). This CDR3 contains 18 residues. The CDR3 sequence: CASSIRPGHMSSNYGYTF. The CDR3 nucleotides read TGTGCCAGTAGTATAAGACCGGGACATATGTCGTCTAACTATGGCTACACCTTC.

The rearrangement joins TRBV5-1 to TRBJ2-7; 9 positions match TRBD1. V was pared by 4 bases and J by 2 bases, with 4 bases of the junction left unmatched. The germline CDR1 and CDR2 sequences are SGHRS and YFSETQ. This CDR3 contains 14 residues. CDR3 coding DNA: TGCGCCAGCAGCGCGGGACAGGGAGCCTACGAGCAGTACTTC. The encoded protein is CASSAGQGAYEQYF.

V is TRBV7-9 and J is TRBJ1-2, with D maybe TRBD1 (6 bases). Germline assignment: CDR1 SEHNR and CDR2 FQNEAQ (reference sequence). This CDR3 contains 14 residues. V was pared by 5 bases and J by 2 bases, with 12 bases between. The chain's CDR3 is CASSLRDINYGYTF. The CDR3 DNA follows: TGTGCCAGCAGCCTCCGGGACATCAACTATGGCTACACCTTC.

This chain links TRBV27 with TRBJ1-3; D call uncertain. The V end lost 6 bases, the J end lost 4 bases, and 13 bases lay between the germline ends. The germline gives CDR1 MNHEY, CDR2 SMNVEV (reference sequence). The CDR3 has 14 residues. As DNA, the CDR3 is TGTGCCAGCAGCTCGTCCCTCGGGGGAAACACCATATATTTT. Translated, it gives CASSSSLGGNTIYF.

The genes are TRBV14 and TRBJ2-3; TRBD2 matches 9 bases. With V trimmed by 0 bases and J by 5 bases, 15 bases remained unmatched. The CDR3 loop spans 19 amino acids. CDR1 and CDR2 from the germline V gene are SGHDN and FVKESK. The CDR3 spells CASSQDPPKWRGGRDTQYF. In DNA form, the CDR3 reads TGTGCCAGCAGCCAAGATCCCCCTAAGTGGCGGGGGGGCCGAGATACGCAGTATTTT.

The V and J genes are TRBV3-1 (or the pseudogene TRBV3-2) and TRBJ1-6, with 7 nucleotides matching TRBD1. This CDR3 spans 15 amino acids. After removal of 2 bases from V and 9 bases from J, the junction contained 7 bases not matched to a gene. Germline V gene data show CDR1 as LGHDT and CDR2 as YNNKEL (reference sequence). CDR3 residues: CASSQKGAFSSPLHF. Written as DNA, the CDR3 is TGTGCCAGCAGCCAAAAGGGGGCATTCAGTTCACCCCTCCACTTT.

The chain employs TRBV2 and TRBJ2-3; 13 nucleotides match TRBD2. This CDR3 is 15 amino acids long. V lost 5 bases, J lost 3 bases, and 2 bases stayed unmatched. Per the germline V gene, CDR1 is SNHLY and CDR2 is FYNNEI. The CDR3 nucleotides are TGTGCCAGCAGTCGGACTAGCGGGGGTACAGATACGCAGTATTTT. Residues: CASSRTSGGTDTQYF.

The chain uses TRBV19 and TRBJ1-5; 7 positions agree with TRBD1. V was pared by 7 bases and J by 6 bases, with 6 bases of the junction left unmatched. CDR1 and CDR2 from the germline V gene are LNHDA and SQIVND (reference sequence). The CDR3 is made up of 13 amino acids. CDR3 DNA sequence: TGTGCCAGTAACTCTGACAGGGTTCAGCCCCAGCATTTT. This sequence encodes CASNSDRVQPQHF.

This chain uses TRBV7-9 with TRBJ1-4, with no clear D. V was cut by 1 base and J by 4 bases, with 13 bases left in between. The germline V gene has CDR1 SEHNR and CDR2 FQNEAQ (reference sequence). The CDR3 sequence is 16 residues long. In nucleotides, the CDR3 is TGTGCCAGCAGCTTAGGCCGGGAGACGTTTAATGAAAAACTGTTTTTT. It encodes CASSLGRETFNEKLFF.

The V gene is TRBV18, the J gene TRBJ1-3, with D possibly matching TRBD1 (5 bases). The ends were cut back, 1 base at V and 3 bases at J, with 13 bases in the middle. The CDR3 sequence is 16 residues long. CDR1 and CDR2 (germline): KGHSH, LQKENI. The CDR3: CASSPRDRDIGNTIYF. The DNA for the CDR3 is TGTGCCAGCTCACCACGTGACAGAGATATTGGAAACACCATATATTTT.

The V and J genes are TRBV6-4 and TRBJ2-2; D ambiguous. Germline CDR1 MRHNA, CDR2 SNTAGT. Trimming cost V 7 bases and J 4 bases, with 7 bases left between them. The CDR3 is 12 amino acids. The CDR3, as DNA: TGTGCCAGCATCCGGAGCACCGGGGAGCTGTTTTTT. Translation: CASIRSTGELFF.

The chain carries TRBV5-1 and TRBJ2-2; TRBD1 matches 9 bases. The J segment lost 4 bases and the V segment lost 0 bases, leaving 13 bases of the junction unmatched. CDR3 length equals 19 residues. The germline CDR1 and CDR2 sequences are SGHRS and YFSETQ. CDR3 loop: CASSLDSFGQGKGTGELFF. CDR3 nucleotide sequence: TGCGCCAGCAGCTTGGATTCATTTGGACAGGGGAAGGGCACCGGGGAGCTGTTTTTT.

V gene TRBV4-1 combines with J gene TRBJ1-5; 8 bases agree with TRBD1. J gave up 0 bases and V 1 base, and 8 bases lay outside the gene matches. The CDR3 spans 18 residues. Germline assignment: CDR1 MGHRA and CDR2 YSYEKL. The CDR3 DNA sequence: TGCGCCAGCAGCCAAGGGTACAGGGGGGATTATAGCAATCAGCCCCAGCATTTT. The encoded protein is CASSQGYRGDYSNQPQHF.

The chain carries TRBV15 and TRBJ2-7; TRBD1 is a possible D gene (6 bases). CDR1 is LNHNV and CDR2 is YYDKDF in the germline V gene (reference sequence). V was shortened by 9 bases and J by 4 bases, with 22 bases between the two germline ends. There are 15 residues in the CDR3. CDR3 in amino acids: CATRLDRLRGYEQYF. The CDR3 DNA reads as TGTGCCACAAGACTCGACAGGCTCAGGGGTTACGAGCAGTACTTC.

The chain couples TRBV27 to TRBJ1-2; possibly TRBD1 for D (6 bases). V was clipped by 7 bases and J by 0 bases, with 15 bases between them. This CDR3 contains 15 residues. CDR1 is MNHEY, CDR2 SMNVEV, per germline (reference sequence). CDR3 nucleotide sequence: TGTGCCAGCACCCACCAGGGGCGGTCTAACTATGGCTACACCTTC. Residues: CASTHQGRSNYGYTF.